The 15 T cell receptor beta chains presented below share a single source sample, sequenced in a study of blood T cell repertoires in COVID-19. Method: immunoSEQ multiplex PCR; TCRdb's copy keeps in-frame clones and lacks some. The sample carries about 190,000 clones, 79% recorded once. Sequenced input: peripheral blood. These receptors all come from a man in his 60s with active or convalescent COVID-19.

This rearrangement joins TRBV5-4 to TRBJ2-5; TRBD2 matches at 9 bases. Germline loops: CDR1 SGHNT, CDR2 YYREEE (reference sequence). The CDR3 runs 15 residues. V lost 2 bases, J lost 3 bases, and 5 bases stayed unmatched. CDR3 amino acids: CASSFRVAGEETQYF. The CDR3 DNA reads TGTGCCAGCAGCTTCCGGGTAGCGGGAGAAGAGACCCAGTACTTC.

V is TRBV6-6 and J is TRBJ2-2, with 7 bases lining up with TRBD2. From germline, CDR1 is MNHNY and CDR2 SVGAGI (reference sequence). This CDR3 has 18 amino acids. V dropped 5 bases and J dropped 5; count of bases not matched to a gene: 17. CDR3 coding DNA: TGTGCCAGCAGTCGATGGGGGGGAGTAAGGTGGGAGACCGGGGAGCTGTTTTTT. This codes for CASSRWGGVRWETGELFF.

CDR3 in DNA: TGTGCCAGCAGCTTTGACAGGGGACAAGAGACCCAGTACTTC. Its translation: CASSFDRGQETQYF. This rearrangement joins TRBV7-2 to TRBJ2-5; 8 nucleotides line up with TRBD1. After removal of 3 bases from V and 2 bases from J, the junction contained 2 bases not matched to a gene. The CDR3 runs 14 residues. Germline V gene lookup returns CDR1 SGHTA and CDR2 FQGNSA.

V gene TRBV5-4 combines with J gene TRBJ1-5, with TRBD1 matching 9 bases. Trimming removed 4 bases from V and 1 base from J; junction bases left unmatched: 12. Per germline, CDR1 SGHNT and CDR2 YYREEE (reference sequence). CDR3 length: 18 residues. DNA for the CDR3: TGTGCCAGCAGCCTCACAGGGGGCGGCTCGATGAGCAATCAGCCCCAGCATTTT. Translated, it gives CASSLTGGGSMSNQPQHF. The whole variable domain, filled in from reference TRBV5-4 and TRBJ1-5, reads ETGVTQSPTHLIKTRGQQVTLRCSSQSGHNTVSWYQQALGQGPQFIFQYYREEENGRGNFPPRFSGLQFPNYSSELNVNALELDDSALYLCASSLTGGGSMSNQPQHFGDGTRLSIL.

The chain carries TRBV21-1 and TRBJ2-2; TRBD2, as called in the table, went unchecked against the DNA. TRBV21-1 is described as a pseudogene. CDR3 size: 17 residues. CDR3 region: CASSSWTRTTMTGELFF. The CDR3 DNA reads TGTGCCAGCAGCTCCTGGACTCGTACTACCATGACCGGGGAGCTGTTTTTT.

This rearrangement joins TRBV15 to TRBJ2-2; possibly TRBD1 for D (6 bases). Germline assignment: CDR1 LNHNV and CDR2 YYDKDF (reference sequence). The V end lost 1 base, the J end lost 5 bases, and 11 bases lay between the germline ends. The CDR3 consists of 15 residues. CDR3 DNA: TGTGCCACCAGCAGAGTGTTAGGGGGAACCGGGGAGCTGTTTTTT. This encodes CATSRVLGGTGELFF. Full variable domain (outside the CDR3, taken from reference TRBV15 and TRBJ2-2): DAMVIQNPRYQVTQFGKPVTLSCSQTLNHNVMYWYQQKSSQAPKLLFHYYDKDFNNEADTPDNFQSRRPNTSFCFLDIRSPGLGDTAMYLCATSRVLGGTGELFFGEGSRLTVL.

This rearrangement joins TRBV9 to TRBJ2-2; the match to TRBD2 covers 9 bases. Germline V CDR1 and CDR2: SGDLS, YYNGEE. Germline trimming cut 6 bases from V and 4 bases from J; bases unmatched to any gene: 4. CDR3 length: 14 residues. CDR3 in DNA: TGTGCCAGCAACCTAGCGGGGACCACCGGGGAGCTGTTTTTT. Its protein product is CASNLAGTTGELFF.

The rearrangement uses TRBV4-2 and TRBJ2-5; D may be TRBD2 (6 bases). Trimming cost V 1 base and J 7 bases, with 13 bases left between them. This CDR3 spans 14 amino acids. Germline loops: CDR1 LGHNA, CDR2 YNFKEQ. CDR3 DNA sequence: TGTGCCAGCAGCCAAGTTGAGGACGGGAGGACCCAGTACTTC. Protein: CASSQVEDGRTQYF.

The rearrangement uses TRBV5-1 and TRBJ1-2; 8 nucleotides line up with TRBD1. The length of the CDR3 is 14 residues. In germline, CDR1 is SGHRS, CDR2 YFSETQ. J was trimmed by 8 bases and V by 4 bases; bases with no gene match: 10. The CDR3 loop is CASSPRTGLEGYTF. CDR3 nucleotide sequence: TGCGCCAGCAGCCCTCGGACAGGGCTAGAGGGCTACACCTTC.

The J gene is TRBJ1-1, the V gene TRBV6-6; 12 bases match TRBD1. The ends lost 5 bases at V and 8 bases at J; junction bases unmatched: 9. The CDR3 length is 15 residues. Per germline, CDR1 MNHNY and CDR2 SVGAGI (reference sequence). This CDR3 is CASSAPGQGAPEAFF. CDR3 nucleotides: TGTGCCAGCAGTGCCCCGGGACAGGGGGCACCCGAAGCTTTCTTT.

The chain combines TRBV28 with TRBJ2-5; the match to TRBD2 covers 7 bases. Germline V gives CDR1 MDHEN, CDR2 SYDVKM. Trimming cost V 6 bases and J 9 bases; bases outside gene matches: 13. The CDR3 length is 14 residues. The CDR3 spells CASSPPSGTRSQYF. The DNA for the CDR3 is TGTGCCAGCAGCCCCCCTAGCGGTACCCGTTCCCAGTACTTC.

The chain has TRBV28 and TRBJ1-1; D not certain. Per germline, CDR1 MDHEN and CDR2 SYDVKM. V was pared by 7 bases and J by 2 bases, with 8 bases between. The CDR3 loop spans 12 amino acids. CDR3 sequence: CASTSYNTEAFF. CDR3 in DNA: TGTGCCAGCACGTCTTATAACACTGAAGCTTTCTTT.

This clone showed up just once. J is TRBJ2-1 and V is TRBV7-3; the match to TRBD2 covers 9 bases. Germline V gene sequence: CDR1 SGHTA, CDR2 FQGTGA. The CDR3 contains 16 residues. With 5 bases clipped from V and 6 bases from J, the junction kept 11 bases outside the gene matches. The CDR3 coding sequence is TGTGCCAGCAGCCCGATACTAGCGGGTAATCTCAATGAGCAGTTCTTC. Its translation: CASSPILAGNLNEQFF.

The J gene is TRBJ1-2, the V gene TRBV5-1; 10 bases are shared with TRBD1. This CDR3 contains 16 residues. CDR1 SGHRS and CDR2 YFSETQ come from the germline V gene. With 4 bases clipped from V and 6 bases from J, the junction kept 12 bases outside the gene matches. CDR3 residues: CASSRDRGPPLDGYTF. The CDR3 region has the DNA TGCGCCAGCAGCCGGGACAGGGGTCCTCCCCTCGATGGCTACACCTTC.

This chain links TRBV10-3 with TRBJ2-2, with 16 bases aligning to TRBD2. The junction had 6 bases not matched to a gene; V was cut back by 6 bases and J by 8 bases. Germline-derived CDR1 and CDR2 are ENHRY and SYGVKD. The CDR3 spans 16 residues. The CDR3 sequence: CAISPGTSGRGGELFF. The CDR3 DNA reads as TGTGCCATCAGCCCAGGGACTAGCGGGAGGGGAGGGGAGCTGTTTTTT.